These 23 T cell receptor beta chains share one sample of origin, sequenced in a study of cytomegalovirus exposure and HLA in healthy donors. Primers: 60 Vbeta forward and 13 Jbeta reverse. Measured with immunoSEQ multiplex PCR; TCRdb has only the in-frame clones, and not every one. The sample has fewer than 250,000 clones, roughly 82% seen once; the top ten hold roughly 6%. Sequencing was done on a sample of PBMCs. The source of these receptors is a man in his forties in good health and CMV-seropositive.

This clone occurred a few times. V and J are TRBV2 and TRBJ1-1, with D possibly matching TRBD1 (6 bases). CDR3 length: 14 amino acids. With 5 bases removed from V and 1 base from J, the gap between germline ends came to 11 bases. CDR1 SNHLY and CDR2 FYNNEI come from the germline V gene. For the CDR3, the DNA is TGTGCCAGCAGTTCTGACAGGACGAACACTGAAGCTTTCTTT. This sequence encodes CASSSDRTNTEAFF.

V is TRBV5-1 and J is TRBJ2-1, with 13 bases fitting TRBD2. Germline V gene lookup returns CDR1 SGHRS and CDR2 YFSETQ. The CDR3 covers 17 residues. V shed 2 bases and J 1 base; nucleotides not matched to a gene: 3. The CDR3 sequence is CASSFGLAGESYNEQFF. Written as DNA, the CDR3 is TGCGCCAGCAGCTTCGGACTAGCGGGAGAATCCTACAATGAGCAGTTCTTC.

The rearrangement uses TRBV5-4 and TRBJ2-7; the match to TRBD2 covers 8 bases. This CDR3 region has 14 residues. Trimming removed 2 bases from V and 3 bases from J; junction bases left unmatched: 4. Germline V gene data show CDR1 as SGHNT and CDR2 as YYREEE (reference sequence). CDR3 nucleotides: TGTGCCAGCAGCTTCCCGGGACTAGTCTACGAGCAGTACTTC. Translating gives CASSFPGLVYEQYF.

This clone was seen only a few times. The chain employs TRBV6-5 and TRBJ1-5; TRBD1 agrees at 7 bases. Losses at the gene ends were 2 bases for V and 1 base for J; bases not matched to a gene: 2. Germline CDR1 is MNHEY and CDR2 is SVGAGI. There are 15 residues in the CDR3. DNA for the CDR3: TGTGCCAGCAGTTACGAGGGGGCCAGCAATCAGCCCCAGCATTTT. This encodes CASSYEGASNQPQHF.

The chain links TRBV9 to TRBJ2-1; TRBD2 matches 9 bases. The CDR3 length is 17 residues. Trimming at V came to 2 bases and at J to 2 bases, leaving 8 bases not matched to a gene. Germline lookup yields CDR1 SGDLS and CDR2 YYNGEE. The DNA of the CDR3 is TGTGCCAGCAGCGTCCCTAGCGGGACCCCCCCCTACAATGAGCAGTTCTTC. It translates to CASSVPSGTPPYNEQFF.

This clone was found a few times. V usage is TRBV19 and J usage is TRBJ1-5; D is unclear. The germline V gene has CDR1 LNHDA and CDR2 SQIVND (reference sequence). V shed 5 bases and J shed 0 bases, with 8 bases lying between them. The CDR3 has 14 amino acids. The chain's CDR3 is CASSPRNSNQPQHF. CDR3 nucleotides: TGTGCCAGTAGTCCGCGAAATAGCAATCAGCCCCAGCATTTT. Full variable domain (outside the CDR3, taken from reference TRBV19 and TRBJ1-5): DGGITQSPKYLFRKEGQNVTLSCEQNLNHDAMYWYRQDPGQGLRLIYYSQIVNDFQKGDIAEGYSVSREKKESFPLTVTSAQKNPTAFYLCASSPRNSNQPQHFGDGTRLSIL.

Written as DNA, the CDR3 is TGTGCCAGCTCACCATACGGGAACACTGAAGCTTTCTTT. Translated: CASSPYGNTEAFF. This chain uses TRBV18 with TRBJ1-1; D not certain. The CDR3 loop spans 13 amino acids. The ends were cut back, 2 bases at V and 1 base at J, with 5 bases in the middle. Per the germline V gene, CDR1 is KGHSH and CDR2 is LQKENI.

This clone was counted between two and nine times. J is TRBJ1-1 and V is TRBV19, with D unresolved. Per the germline V gene, CDR1 is LNHDA and CDR2 is SQIVND (reference sequence). The CDR3 is 15 amino acids. Trimming removed 4 bases from V and 1 base from J, with 13 bases in between. The CDR3 protein is CASSTHPWQNTEAFF. The CDR3 region has the DNA TGTGCCAGTAGTACCCATCCATGGCAGAACACTGAAGCTTTCTTT.

The J gene is TRBJ1-2, the V gene TRBV9, with a tentative D call TRBD1 (5 bases). The CDR3 runs to 16 residues. V lost 0 bases and J lost 4, with 16 bases in between. Germline loops: CDR1 SGDLS, CDR2 YYNGEE. The CDR3: CASSVEGVGEAYGYTF. The CDR3 coding sequence is TGTGCCAGCAGCGTAGAGGGTGTAGGGGAGGCCTATGGCTACACCTTC.

The chain is built from TRBV7-9 and TRBJ2-2; 7 positions match TRBD1. The germline gives CDR1 SEHNR, CDR2 FQNEAQ (reference sequence). CDR3 length: 13 amino acids. CDR3 bases: TGTGCTCCCGGGACAGTGAACACCGGGGAGCTGTTTTTT. It specifies CAPGTVNTGELFF.

This chain links TRBV13 with TRBJ2-7; 8 nucleotides align to TRBD1. The CDR3 covers 15 residues. V trimming: 0 bases; J trimming: 2 bases; junction bases outside the gene matches: 3. The germline V gene has CDR1 PRHDT and CDR2 FYEKMQ (reference sequence). Written as DNA, the CDR3 is TGTGCCAGCAGCTTAGGGGACAGGGCTCCCTACGAGCAGTACTTC. Its protein product is CASSLGDRAPYEQYF.

V is TRBV6-1 and J is TRBJ2-1; possible D gene TRBD2, 5 bases. V was pared by 11 bases and J by 7 bases, with 21 bases between. The CDR3 extends over 14 amino acids. CDR1 and CDR2 from the germline V gene are MNHNS and SASEGT. The CDR3 nucleotides read TGTGCCTCCCTCGTCAACTGGAGAGGGAATGAGCAGTTCTTC. Translation gives CASLVNWRGNEQFF.

The rearrangement uses TRBV5-1 and TRBJ2-7; tentatively, D is TRBD1 (6 bases). The CDR3 sequence is 16 residues long. Germline V gene sequence: CDR1 SGHRS, CDR2 YFSETQ. Trimming shortened V by 4 bases and J by 0 bases, and 17 bases separated the two germline ends. The CDR3 nucleotides are TGCGCCAGCAGCCCCTCTCCCGGGACACTCTCCTACGAGCAGTACTTC. Translation gives CASSPSPGTLSYEQYF. The variable domain in full, completed from reference TRBV5-1 and TRBJ2-7, reads KAGVTQTPRYLIKTRGQQVTLSCSPISGHRSVSWYQQTPGQGLQFLFEYFSETQRNKGNFPGRFSGRQFSNSRSEMNVSTLELGDSALYLCASSPSPGTLSYEQYFGPGTRLTVT.

The chain is built from TRBV9 and TRBJ1-1; 8 positions agree with TRBD1. CDR1 is SGDLS, CDR2 YYNGEE, per germline. This CDR3 has 16 residues. Trimming cost V 4 bases and J 3 bases; bases outside gene matches: 11. CDR3 nucleotides: TGTGCCAGCAGCAAAAGACAGGGGATGGGAGACACTGAAGCTTTCTTT. Amino acid sequence: CASSKRQGMGDTEAFF.

This chain's CDR3 is CSVPTGGGEAFF. DNA of the CDR3: TGCAGCGTCCCCACAGGGGGCGGTGAAGCTTTCTTT. The chain employs TRBV29-1 and TRBJ1-1; TRBD1 agrees at 9 bases. With 6 bases clipped from V and 7 bases from J, the junction kept 6 bases outside the gene matches. Germline V gene lookup returns CDR1 SQVTM and CDR2 ANQGSEA. This CDR3 contains 12 residues.

The chain links TRBV19 to TRBJ1-3, with a tentative D call TRBD1 (6 bases). Germline CDR1 is LNHDA and CDR2 is SQIVND (reference sequence). V lost 4 bases and J lost 0, with 10 bases in between. CDR3 size: 15 residues. The CDR3 sequence: CASSRTAYSGNTIYF. CDR3 in DNA: TGTGCCAGTAGTAGGACAGCTTACTCTGGAAACACCATATATTTT.

The chain has TRBV15 and TRBJ2-1, with D perhaps matching TRBD1 (5 bases). Germline CDR1 is LNHNV and CDR2 is YYDKDF (reference sequence). This CDR3 is built from 15 residues. V was cut by 1 base and J by 8 bases, with 15 bases left in between. The CDR3 sequence: CATSRVDSNRDEQFF. The CDR3 DNA reads as TGTGCCACCAGCAGAGTTGACAGTAACAGAGATGAGCAGTTCTTC. Complete variable domain (other parts from reference TRBV15 and TRBJ2-1): DAMVIQNPRYQVTQFGKPVTLSCSQTLNHNVMYWYQQKSSQAPKLLFHYYDKDFNNEADTPDNFQSRRPNTSFCFLDIRSPGLGDTAMYLCATSRVDSNRDEQFFGPGTRLTVL.

The chain couples TRBV30 to TRBJ2-2; 12 nucleotides line up with TRBD2. From germline, CDR1 is GTSNPN and CDR2 SVGIG (reference sequence). The V and J ends lost 5 bases and 5 bases, in that order; junction bases with no gene match: 6. The CDR3 spans 15 residues. CDR3 bases: TGTGCCTGGGGGAGACTAGCGGGAGTAACCGGGGAGCTGTTTTTT. Its protein is CAWGRLAGVTGELFF.

The chain combines TRBV7-9 with TRBJ1-4; the D is unclear. The CDR3 contains 13 residues. The germline CDR1 and CDR2 sequences are SEHNR and FQNEAQ (reference sequence). V gave up 1 base and J gave up 6 bases, with 6 bases separating them. The CDR3 DNA follows: TGTGCCAGCAGCTTAGTATATCATGAAAAACTGTTTTTT. This encodes CASSLVYHEKLFF.

This CDR3 is CASSPDRGNYGYTF. In nucleotides, the CDR3 is TGTGCCAGCAGCCCGGACAGAGGAAACTATGGCTACACCTTC. The V gene is TRBV9, the J gene TRBJ1-2; D is possibly TRBD1 (6 bases). Trimming left V 4 bases short and J 2 bases short, with 12 bases between. Germline CDR1 reads SGDLS; CDR2 reads YYNGEE. The CDR3 extends over 14 amino acids.

The J gene is TRBJ1-1, the V gene TRBV18; D uncertain. With 2 bases removed from V and 3 bases from J, the gap between germline ends came to 16 bases. Germline-derived CDR1 and CDR2 are KGHSH and LQKENI. CDR3 length: 16 amino acids. CDR3 protein: CASSPASGFVDTEAFF. CDR3 bases: TGTGCCAGCTCACCAGCGTCAGGTTTCGTTGACACTGAAGCTTTCTTT.

The chain recombines TRBV9 with TRBJ2-3; 8 bases fit TRBD2. CDR1 SGDLS and CDR2 YYNGEE come from the germline V gene. V shed 4 bases and J 3 bases; nucleotides not matched to a gene: 10. The CDR3 is made up of 16 amino acids. The CDR3 region is CASSPEGVAGTDTQYF. CDR3 DNA sequence: TGTGCCAGCAGCCCGGAAGGAGTAGCGGGGACAGATACGCAGTATTTT.

This clone occurred once. The rearrangement uses TRBV7-2 and TRBJ1-1; D gene ambiguous. CDR1 and CDR2 from the germline V gene are SGHTA and FQGNSA. The CDR3 consists of 14 residues. Trimming took off 3 bases at V and 5 bases at J, with 13 bases between the two ends. CDR3 DNA: TGTGCCAGCAGCTTGCGGTGGGGAGGGACTGAAGCTTTCTTT. Protein sequence: CASSLRWGGTEAFF.